These 18 T cell receptor beta chains were sequenced from one sample in a study of OX40 agonist ivuxolimab in advanced cancers. TCRdb's copy holds only in-frame clones and misses some; the assay was immunoSEQ multiplex PCR. The profile shows 43,000 or so clones, approximately 86% of them singletons. The material sequenced was CD4+ or CD8+ T cells sorted from blood, taken in a trial of the OX40 agonist ivuxolimab. The receptors come from an adult with an advanced solid tumor such as melanoma, head and neck, liver or kidney cancer.

The rearrangement joins TRBV11-2 to TRBJ2-7; TRBD1 matches at 7 bases. V dropped 5 bases and J dropped 3; count of bases not matched to a gene: 10. Per the germline V gene, CDR1 is SGHAT and CDR2 is FQNNGV. This CDR3 comprises 15 residues. The CDR3 nucleotides are TGTGCCAGCAGCCCCGGACAGGCGGCTTACTACGAGCAGTACTTC. Translating gives CASSPGQAAYYEQYF.

The chain employs TRBV27 and TRBJ2-1, with 7 bases that match TRBD1. The CDR3 is 15 amino acids. J was trimmed by 8 bases and V by 8 bases; bases with no gene match: 15. CDR1 is MNHEY, CDR2 SMNVEV, per germline (reference sequence). CDR3 nucleotides: TGTGCCAGCTCCAGGGCCAAGGGGGCGCGCGATGAGCAGTTCTTC. This codes for CASSRAKGARDEQFF.

The J gene is TRBJ2-5, the V gene TRBV25-1, with TRBD2 identical over 7 bases. The length of the CDR3 is 15 residues. V was pared by 3 bases and J by 3 bases, with 7 bases of the junction left unmatched. CDR1 and CDR2 (germline): MGHDK, SYGVNS. CDR3 in DNA: TGTGCCAGCAGTGACGGAGCGGGGCTTAAAGAGACCCAGTACTTC. The encoded protein is CASSDGAGLKETQYF. Based on the CDR3 plus reference TRBV25-1 and TRBJ2-5, the full variable domain is EADIYQTPRYLVIGTGKKITLECSQTMGHDKMYWYQQDPGMELHLIHYSYGVNSTEKGDLSSESTVSRIRTEHFPLTLESARPSHTSQYLCASSDGAGLKETQYFGPGTRLLVL.

The chain recombines TRBV29-1 with TRBJ1-3; D unresolved. The V gene's germline CDR1 is SQVTM and CDR2 ANQGSEA. V was clipped by 6 bases and J by 7 bases, with 13 bases between them. The CDR3 runs to 12 residues. The CDR3 DNA reads as TGCAGCGTGGTAGGGATAGGCAACACCATATATTTT. This sequence encodes CSVVGIGNTIYF.

This clone has only one observation. J is TRBJ2-5 and V is TRBV9, with 9 bases fitting TRBD1. The tail of the sequence fits TRBJ2-7 better, so the J call may be wrong. The CDR3 is 16 amino acids. Germline CDR1 SGDLS, CDR2 YYNGEE. CDR3 bases: TGTGCCAGCAGCGTAGCTCCCCGGGACAGGGACTACGAGCAGTACTTC. Encoded protein: CASSVAPRDRDYEQYF.

CDR3 region: CASSLQVSTVHYEQYF. CDR3 nucleotide sequence: TGCGCCAGCAGCCTCCAAGTCTCGACTGTACACTACGAGCAGTACTTC. The rearrangement uses TRBV4-1 and TRBJ2-7; no firm D call. This CDR3 spans 16 amino acids. V dropped 4 bases and J dropped 3 bases, with 19 bases sitting between them. Germline V gene data show CDR1 as MGHRA and CDR2 as YSYEKL.

The genes are TRBV27 and TRBJ1-1; no clear D gene. The CDR3 is 13 amino acids. Germline V lookup: CDR1 MNHEY, CDR2 SMNVEV (reference sequence). V lost 2 bases and J lost 1, with 5 bases in between. The CDR3 DNA reads TGTGCCAGCAGTTTAGCTAGGAACACTGAAGCTTTCTTT. Amino acids: CASSLARNTEAFF.

The chain employs TRBV4-1 and TRBJ2-1; 9 bases map to TRBD1. This CDR3 region has 16 residues. The trim removed 6 bases at V and 4 bases at J, leaving 10 bases unmatched. The germline V gene has CDR1 MGHRA and CDR2 YSYEKL. CDR3 nucleotides: TGCGCCAGCAGTTTCACTTCCGGGACAGGGTACAATGAGCAGTTCTTC. As protein: CASSFTSGTGYNEQFF.

The gene calls are TRBV29-1 and TRBJ1-2, with TRBD1 matching 7 bases. CDR1 SQVTM and CDR2 ANQGSEA come from the germline V gene. The CDR3 length is 14 residues. V shed 7 bases, J shed 4 bases, and the junction held 12 bases outside the gene matches. DNA for the CDR3: TGCAGCGGATTCTCCACGGGACAGACCTATGGCTACACCTTC. Its translation is CSGFSTGQTYGYTF.

The chain links TRBV27 to TRBJ2-7, with 10 bases lining up with TRBD2. This CDR3 region has 16 residues. From germline, CDR1 is MNHEY and CDR2 SMNVEV (reference sequence). With V trimmed by 0 bases and J by 6 bases, 8 bases remained unmatched. CDR3 protein: CASSLSMASGRSEQYF. CDR3 in DNA: TGTGCCAGCAGTTTATCGATGGCTAGCGGGAGATCCGAGCAGTACTTC.

This sequence joins TRBV2 and TRBJ1-2; D is ambiguous. The V end was cut by 11 bases, the J end by 8 bases, with 12 bases between. This CDR3 spans 10 amino acids. Germline CDR1 reads SNHLY; CDR2 reads FYNNEI. CDR3 DNA: TGTGCCGTGAGGGTCCAAGGCTACACCTTC. Protein sequence: CAVRVQGYTF.

The CDR3 DNA reads TGTGCCATCAGTGAGTCGACCGCTAGCGCCTCAAGCACAGATACGCAGTATTTT. As protein: CAISESTASASSTDTQYF. The gene calls are TRBV10-3 and TRBJ2-3; D perhaps matches TRBD2 (6 bases). Germline CDR1 reads ENHRY; CDR2 reads SYGVKD. V lost 0 bases and J lost 0, with 16 bases in between. This CDR3 region has 18 residues.

This chain uses TRBV23-1 with TRBJ1-1, with D perhaps matching TRBD1 (5 bases). TRBV23-1 falls under the ORF class, with uncertain function. The CDR3 is 14 residues long. The V and J ends lost 3 bases and 1 base respectively, with 9 bases between them. The CDR3 nucleotides read TGCGCCAGCAGTCAGCAGGGAGGGAACACTGAAGCTTTCTTT. Amino acid sequence: CASSQQGGNTEAFF.

The chain combines TRBV7-6 with TRBJ2-1; D gene uncertain. The germline CDR1 and CDR2 sequences are SGHVS and FNYEAQ. CDR3 length: 12 amino acids. The V end was cut by 5 bases, the J end by 7 bases, with 9 bases between. CDR3 coding DNA: TGTGCCAGCAGCCTGGGAACGAATGAGCAGTTCTTC. Its protein product is CASSLGTNEQFF.

V gene TRBV19 combines with J gene TRBJ2-7, with 7 bases identical to TRBD1. The CDR3 length is 16 residues. Germline assignment: CDR1 LNHDA and CDR2 SQIVND (reference sequence). V was clipped by 3 bases and J by 1 base; unmatched bases: 9. CDR3 region: CASSINGQEFSYEQYF. CDR3 DNA sequence: TGTGCCAGTAGTATCAATGGACAGGAGTTTTCCTACGAGCAGTACTTC.

This chain connects TRBV27 to TRBJ2-5; D could derive from TRBD1 or TRBD2 (5 bases each). V lost 2 bases, J lost 7 bases, and 11 bases lay in between. Germline CDR1 MNHEY, CDR2 SMNVEV (reference sequence). This CDR3 comprises 13 residues. This CDR3 reads CASSLGGGTTQYF. CDR3 nucleotides: TGTGCCAGCAGTTTAGGGGGTGGGACGACCCAGTACTTC.

The chain links TRBV19 to TRBJ1-2; TRBD1 matches 8 bases. The V gene end was trimmed by 6 bases and the J gene end by 7 bases; junction bases not matched to a gene: 16. CDR3 size: 16 residues. Germline CDR1 is LNHDA and CDR2 is SQIVND (reference sequence). CDR3 region: CASRIRSDRDWFGYTF. Here the CDR3 DNA reads TGTGCCAGTAGAATTCGCTCGGACAGGGACTGGTTTGGCTACACCTTC.

This chain connects TRBV27 to TRBJ2-7; D tentatively fits TRBD1 or TRBD2 (7 bases each). The CDR3 loop spans 15 amino acids. Germline CDR1 MNHEY, CDR2 SMNVEV (reference sequence). V shed 6 bases and J shed 3 bases, with 18 bases lying between them. Here the CDR3 DNA reads TGTGCCAGCAGCAGGGGGGGGGCCAACCGCTACGAGCAGTACTTC. Its translation: CASSRGGANRYEQYF.